Following are 3 T cell receptor beta chains from one sample sequenced in a study of blood T cell repertoires in COVID-19. TCRdb's copy holds only in-frame clones and misses some; the assay was immunoSEQ multiplex PCR. The sample holds tens of thousands of clones, roughly 87% seen once. The sample was peripheral blood. The source is a woman aged 80 or over with active or convalescent COVID-19.

The rearrangement links TRBV2 to TRBJ2-3; 14 nucleotides match TRBD2. CDR1 is SNHLY and CDR2 is FYNNEI in the germline V gene. V lost 7 bases to trimming and J lost 6 bases; unmatched junction nucleotides: 6. The CDR3 totals 15 residues. The CDR3 sequence is CASTRLAGGPDTQYF. CDR3 in DNA: TGTGCCAGCACTAGACTAGCGGGGGGGCCGGATACGCAGTATTTT.

This clone was seen a handful of times. V and J are TRBV2 and TRBJ1-6, with D unclear. Germline CDR1 is SNHLY and CDR2 is FYNNEI. The CDR3 is made up of 15 amino acids. V was clipped by 3 bases and J by 8 bases, with 14 bases between them. This chain's CDR3 is CASSESTVRYSPLHF. The CDR3 DNA reads as TGTGCCAGCAGTGAGAGCACAGTGCGATATTCACCCCTCCACTTT.

The chain employs TRBV30 and TRBJ2-7; TRBD1 matches 9 bases. Trimming at V came to 4 bases and at J to 6 bases, leaving 7 bases not matched to a gene. This CDR3 is 13 amino acids long. Looked up from germline, CDR1 is GTSNPN and CDR2 is SVGIG (reference sequence). CDR3 amino acids: CAWNRDRVGEQYF. The DNA for the CDR3 is TGTGCCTGGAACCGGGACAGGGTGGGCGAGCAGTACTTC.